This T cell receptor beta chain is from a study of neurological immune-mediated disorders. Across the whole study: Of the multiple sclerosis patients, approximately 35 in total, around 31 were relapsing-remitting and 3 were secondary progressive.

Preparation of the unsorted libraries drew on 2 million PBMCs stored at -80 C. This clonotype was observed many times. Via MiXCR, TCRdb re-called the 5' RACE reads, giving one row per CDR3 protein. The top ten clones hold 1.1% of a sample with approximately 82,000 distinct CDR3 sequences, approximately 2.8% of them seen once. CDR1 and CDR2 from the germline V gene are GTSNPN and SVGIG (reference sequence). Trimming stripped 4 bases from V and 5 bases from J, with 17 bases between. This CDR3 contains 14 residues. The chain joins TRBV30 to TRBJ1-2; D might be TRBD1 (6 bases). Specimen: PBMCs. This TCR was recovered from a woman aged 25 to 45 with multiple sclerosis. In nucleotides, the CDR3 is TGTGCCTGGACCGTAGCGGGACAACTATATGGCTACACCTTC. It encodes CAWTVAGQLYGYTF.